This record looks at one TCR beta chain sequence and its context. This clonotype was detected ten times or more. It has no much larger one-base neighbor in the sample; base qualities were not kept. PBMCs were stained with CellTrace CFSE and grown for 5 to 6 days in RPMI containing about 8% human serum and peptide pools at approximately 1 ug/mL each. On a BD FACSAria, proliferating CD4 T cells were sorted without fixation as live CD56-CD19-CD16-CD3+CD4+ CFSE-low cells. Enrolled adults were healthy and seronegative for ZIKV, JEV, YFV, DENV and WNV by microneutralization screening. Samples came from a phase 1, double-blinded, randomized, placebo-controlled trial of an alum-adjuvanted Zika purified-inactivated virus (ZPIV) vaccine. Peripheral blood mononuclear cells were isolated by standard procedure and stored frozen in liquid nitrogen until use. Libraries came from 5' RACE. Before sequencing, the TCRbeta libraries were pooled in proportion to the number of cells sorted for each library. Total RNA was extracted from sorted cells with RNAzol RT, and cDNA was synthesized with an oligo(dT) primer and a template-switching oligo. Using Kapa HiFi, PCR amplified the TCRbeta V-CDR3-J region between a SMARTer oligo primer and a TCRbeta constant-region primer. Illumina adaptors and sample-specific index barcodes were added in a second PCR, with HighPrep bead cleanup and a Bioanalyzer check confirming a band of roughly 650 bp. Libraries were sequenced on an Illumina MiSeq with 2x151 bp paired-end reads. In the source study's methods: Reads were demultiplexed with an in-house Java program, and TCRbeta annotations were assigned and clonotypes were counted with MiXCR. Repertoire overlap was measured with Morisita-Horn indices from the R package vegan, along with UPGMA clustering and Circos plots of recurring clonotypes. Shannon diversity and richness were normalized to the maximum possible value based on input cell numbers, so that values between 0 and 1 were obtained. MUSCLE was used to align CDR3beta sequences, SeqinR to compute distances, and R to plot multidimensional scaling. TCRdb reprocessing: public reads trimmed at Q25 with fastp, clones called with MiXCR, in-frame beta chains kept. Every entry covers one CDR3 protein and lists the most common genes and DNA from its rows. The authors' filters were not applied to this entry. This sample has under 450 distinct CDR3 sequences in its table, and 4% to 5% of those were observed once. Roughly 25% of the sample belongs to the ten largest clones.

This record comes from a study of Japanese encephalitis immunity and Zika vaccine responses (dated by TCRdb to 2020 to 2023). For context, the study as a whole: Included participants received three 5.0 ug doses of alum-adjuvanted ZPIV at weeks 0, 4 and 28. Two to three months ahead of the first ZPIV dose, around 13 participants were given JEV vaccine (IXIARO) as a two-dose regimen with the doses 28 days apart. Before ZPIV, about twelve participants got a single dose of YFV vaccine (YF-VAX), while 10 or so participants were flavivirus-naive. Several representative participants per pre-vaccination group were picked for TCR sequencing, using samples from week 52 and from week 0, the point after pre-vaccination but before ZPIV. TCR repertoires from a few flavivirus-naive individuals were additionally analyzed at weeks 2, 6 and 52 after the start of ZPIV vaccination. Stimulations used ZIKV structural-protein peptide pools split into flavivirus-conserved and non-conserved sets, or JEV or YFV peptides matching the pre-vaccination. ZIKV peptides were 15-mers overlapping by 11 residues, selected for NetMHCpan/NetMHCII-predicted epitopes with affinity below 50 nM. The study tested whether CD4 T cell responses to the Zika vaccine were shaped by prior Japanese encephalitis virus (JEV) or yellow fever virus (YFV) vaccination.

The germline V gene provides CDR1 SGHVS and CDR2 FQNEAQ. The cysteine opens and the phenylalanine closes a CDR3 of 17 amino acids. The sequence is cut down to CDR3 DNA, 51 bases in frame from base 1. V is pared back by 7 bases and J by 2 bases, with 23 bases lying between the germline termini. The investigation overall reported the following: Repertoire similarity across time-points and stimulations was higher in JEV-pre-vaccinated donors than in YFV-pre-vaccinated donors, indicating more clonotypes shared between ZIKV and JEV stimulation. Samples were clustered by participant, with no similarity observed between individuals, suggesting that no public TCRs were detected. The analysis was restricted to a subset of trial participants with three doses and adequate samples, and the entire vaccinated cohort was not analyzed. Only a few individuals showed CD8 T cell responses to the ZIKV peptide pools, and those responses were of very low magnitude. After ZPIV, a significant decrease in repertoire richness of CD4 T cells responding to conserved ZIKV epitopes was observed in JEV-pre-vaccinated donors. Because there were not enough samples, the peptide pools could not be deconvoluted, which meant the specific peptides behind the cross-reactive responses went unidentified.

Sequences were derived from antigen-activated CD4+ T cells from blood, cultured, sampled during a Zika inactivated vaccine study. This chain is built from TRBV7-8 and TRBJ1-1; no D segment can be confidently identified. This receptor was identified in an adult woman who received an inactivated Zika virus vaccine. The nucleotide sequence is TGTGCCAGCAACATTCGACCCCCGGACCAGGTAAACACTGAAGCTTTCTTT. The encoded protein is CASNIRPPDQVNTEAFF. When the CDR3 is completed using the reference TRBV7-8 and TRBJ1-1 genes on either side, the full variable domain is GAGVSQSPRYKVAKRGQDVALRCDPISGHVSLFWYQQALGQGPEFLTYFQNEAQLDKSGLPSDRFFAERPEGSVSTLKIQRTQQEDSAVYLCASNIRPPDQVNTEAFFGQGTRLTVV.